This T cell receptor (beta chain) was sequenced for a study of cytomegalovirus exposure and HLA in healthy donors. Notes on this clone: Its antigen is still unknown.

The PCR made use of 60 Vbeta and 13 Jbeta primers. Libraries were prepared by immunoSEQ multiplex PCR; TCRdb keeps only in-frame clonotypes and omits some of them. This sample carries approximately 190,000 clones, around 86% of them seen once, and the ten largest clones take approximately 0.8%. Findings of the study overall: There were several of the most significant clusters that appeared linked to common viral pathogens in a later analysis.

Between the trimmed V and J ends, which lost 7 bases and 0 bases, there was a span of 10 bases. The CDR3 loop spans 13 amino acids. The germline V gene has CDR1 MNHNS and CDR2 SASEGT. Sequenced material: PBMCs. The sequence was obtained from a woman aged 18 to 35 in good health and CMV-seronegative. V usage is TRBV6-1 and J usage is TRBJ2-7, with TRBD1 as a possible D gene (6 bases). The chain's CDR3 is CASIRQDSYEQYF. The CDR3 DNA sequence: TGTGCCAGCATAAGACAGGACTCCTACGAGCAGTACTTC.